The entry below gives a single T cell receptor (beta chain) sequence along with its context. Its target is not known. There are 18 residues in the CDR3. Germline V gives CDR1 SGHTA, CDR2 FQGNSA. V lost 3 bases and J lost 6; bases outside the gene matches: 8. A multiplex PCR was run with 60 Vbeta primers and 13 Jbeta primers. Measured with immunoSEQ multiplex PCR; TCRdb has only the in-frame clones, and not every one. The profile covers about 130,000 clones, with 66% appearing a single time and 1.5% to 2% taken by the ten largest. This entry belongs to a study of cytomegalovirus exposure and HLA in healthy donors. Notes on the study in general: Most of the TCR beta V segments (in an earlier analysis) were productive either about 87% or about 30% of the time. Associated with HLA alleles at 0.05 false discovery rate in a later analysis were 17,000 or so TCR beta sequences.

The clonotype comes from a human donor in good health. The specimen was PBMCs. The rearrangement links TRBV7-2 to TRBJ2-1, with 16 bases aligning to TRBD2. Written as DNA, the CDR3 is TGTGCCAGCAGCTTGGGACTAGCGGGAGGGCCCTCATTCAATGAGCAGTTCTTC. Its protein product is CASSLGLAGGPSFNEQFF.